This TCR beta chain was sequenced in a study of OX40 agonist ivuxolimab in advanced cancers. The CDR3 is 12 amino acids. Per germline, CDR1 SNHLY and CDR2 FYNNEI. Trimming took off 7 bases at V and 8 bases at J, with 12 bases between the two ends. Some clones are missing from TCRdb's copy, which holds only in-frame ones; the method was immunoSEQ multiplex PCR. The profile covers tens of thousands of clones, with 86% appearing a single time and under 4.5% taken by the ten largest. The V and J genes are TRBV2 and TRBJ2-1; TRBD2 is a possible D gene (5 bases). This receptor was obtained from an adult with an advanced solid tumor such as melanoma, head and neck, liver or kidney cancer. The sample consisted of CD4+ or CD8+ T cells sorted from blood, taken in a trial of the OX40 agonist ivuxolimab. CDR3 sequence reads: CASKLDRDEQFF. The CDR3 nucleotides read TGTGCCAGCAAACTAGATCGAGATGAGCAGTTCTTC.